The entry below gives a single T cell receptor (beta chain) sequence along with its context. CDR3 length equals 13 residues. The V and J ends lost 2 bases and 4 bases respectively, with 10 bases between them. The germline CDR1 and CDR2 sequences are SGDLS and YYNGEE. These data come from a study of blood T cell repertoires in COVID-19. Study context: Sites across the United States, Italy and Spain contributed samples from acute and convalescent COVID-19. Sources were T cells, B-cell-depleted T cells, or PBMCs; the material itself was cDNA or gDNA.

Study processing details: Estimation of nucleated cell counts was performed using reference gene primer amplification. Some clones are missing from TCRdb's copy, which holds only in-frame ones; the method was immunoSEQ multiplex PCR. That table furnishes V, J and clone size, whereas the DNA furnished D and trimming. The data show about 260,000 clones, approximately 86% seen once. The sample was peripheral blood. This sequence joins TRBV9 and TRBJ2-7; D is unresolved. The receptor's source is a middle-aged man who had recovered from COVID-19. The CDR3 region is CASSVGSQYEQYF. Written as DNA, the CDR3 is TGTGCCAGCAGCGTGGGCAGCCAATACGAGCAGTACTTC.